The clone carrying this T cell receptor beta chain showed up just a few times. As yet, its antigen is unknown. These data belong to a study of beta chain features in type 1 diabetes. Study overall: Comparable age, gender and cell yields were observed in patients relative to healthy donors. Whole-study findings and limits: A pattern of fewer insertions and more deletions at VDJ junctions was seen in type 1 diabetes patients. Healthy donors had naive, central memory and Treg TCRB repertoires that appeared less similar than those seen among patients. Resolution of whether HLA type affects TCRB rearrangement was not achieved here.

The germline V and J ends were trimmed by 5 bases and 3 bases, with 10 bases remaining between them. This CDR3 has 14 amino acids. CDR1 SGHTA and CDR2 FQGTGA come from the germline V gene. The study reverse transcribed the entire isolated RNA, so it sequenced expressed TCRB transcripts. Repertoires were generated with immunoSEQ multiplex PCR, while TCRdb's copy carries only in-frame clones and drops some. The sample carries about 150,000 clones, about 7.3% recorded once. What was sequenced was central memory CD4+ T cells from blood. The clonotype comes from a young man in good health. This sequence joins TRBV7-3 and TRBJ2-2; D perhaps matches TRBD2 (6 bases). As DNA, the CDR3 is TGTGCCAGCAGCCCGGGAGTGTACACCGGGGAGCTGTTTTTT. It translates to CASSPGVYTGELFF.